The TCR beta chain described here comes from a study of blood T cell repertoires in COVID-19. Whole-study context: Sources were T cells, B-cell-depleted T cells, or PBMCs; the material itself was cDNA or gDNA.

Original methodology: Cell counts per sample came from amplifying reference gene primers. The assay was immunoSEQ multiplex PCR, and TCRdb's table has in-frame clones only and misses some. V and J calls and clone size are given by that table; D and trimming were obtained from the DNA. This table holds 220,000 or so clones, less than 85% found once. V lost 8 bases to trimming and J lost 8 bases, with 12 bases between them. Germline lookup yields CDR1 DFQATT and CDR2 SNEGSKA (reference sequence). This CDR3 comprises 10 residues. The receptor was isolated from an elderly woman with acute or convalescent COVID-19. The chain couples TRBV20-1 to TRBJ1-2; D unresolved. The sequencing sample was made of peripheral blood. CDR3 sequence (DNA): TGCAGTCCCTCCCTCGGGGGCTACACCTTC. This translates into CSPSLGGYTF.